A single sample is the source of the 20 T cell receptor beta chains below, sequenced in a study of cytomegalovirus exposure and HLA in healthy donors. The PCR made use of 60 Vbeta and 13 Jbeta primers. Clones were read by immunoSEQ multiplex PCR, and TCRdb kept only the in-frame ones, dropping some. The sample holds about 160,000 clones, about 71% seen once. The sequenced sample consisted of PBMCs. These receptors were obtained from a woman aged 30 to 39 in good health and CMV-seronegative.

This clone has a handful of counts. The rearrangement uses TRBV7-2 and TRBJ2-7, with 9 bases lining up with TRBD2. Looked up from germline, CDR1 is SGHTA and CDR2 is FQGNSA. This CDR3 is built from 14 residues. V was pared by 3 bases and J by 5 bases, with 5 bases of the junction left unmatched. The CDR3 loop reads CASSFASGVNEQYF. In nucleotides, the CDR3 is TGTGCCAGCAGCTTCGCTAGCGGGGTTAACGAGCAGTACTTC. The entire variable domain, with the rest obtained from reference TRBV7-2 and TRBJ2-7, is as follows: GAGVSQSPSNKVTEKGKDVELRCDPISGHTALYWYRQSLGQGLEFLIYFQGNSAPDKSGLPSDRFSAERTGGSVSTLTIQRTQQEDSAVYLCASSFASGVNEQYFGPGTRLTVT.

The chain has TRBV28 and TRBJ1-2; no reliable D call. This CDR3 is built from 12 residues. Germline V gene lookup returns CDR1 MDHEN and CDR2 SYDVKM. V was clipped by 2 bases and J by 4 bases, with 5 bases between them. This CDR3 reads CASSLRSYGYTF. The CDR3 nucleotides are TGTGCCAGCAGTTTACGGAGCTATGGCTACACCTTC.

This clone was detected a few times. V gene TRBV7-3 combines with J gene TRBJ2-5; D remains unclear. The germline gives CDR1 SGHTA, CDR2 FQGTGA. Trimming took 2 bases from V and 0 from J, leaving 4 bases between them. The length of the CDR3 is 13 residues. The chain's CDR3 is CASSLSNQETQYF. CDR3 nucleotide sequence: TGTGCCAGCAGCTTATCTAACCAAGAGACCCAGTACTTC.

The chain is built from TRBV11-2 and TRBJ2-2; TRBD1 matches at 7 bases. Germline CDR1 is SGHAT and CDR2 is FQNNGV. This CDR3 contains 14 residues. After removal of 7 bases from V and 4 bases from J, the junction contained 6 bases not matched to a gene. The DNA of the CDR3 is TGTGCCAGCACCCCGGACAGGACCACCGGGGAGCTGTTTTTT. It specifies CASTPDRTTGELFF.

The chain has TRBV18 and TRBJ2-5, with 8 bases lining up with TRBD2. TRBJ2-7 matches the DNA end more closely, so the J call is doubtful. This CDR3 region has 14 residues. CDR1 is KGHSH, CDR2 LQKENI, per germline. CDR3 region: CASSPGLVNDEQYF. CDR3 nucleotides: TGTGCCAGCTCACCGGGACTAGTCAACGACGAGCAGTACTTC.

This clone was picked up one time. This chain joins TRBV10-3 and TRBJ1-1; 7 positions agree with TRBD1. Looked up from germline, CDR1 is ENHRY and CDR2 is SYGVKD. Trimming removed 7 bases from V and 0 bases from J; junction bases left unmatched: 5. The CDR3 runs to 14 residues. CDR3 DNA: TGTGCCATCAAATCAGGGGGAATGAACACTGAAGCTTTCTTT. Encoded protein: CAIKSGGMNTEAFF.

The rearrangement uses TRBV28 and TRBJ2-7; 7 bases are a match to TRBD2. Trimming at V came to 3 bases and at J to 2 bases, leaving 4 bases not matched to a gene. This CDR3 comprises 14 residues. Germline V lookup: CDR1 MDHEN, CDR2 SYDVKM. As DNA, the CDR3 is TGTGCCAGCAGTTTTGGGGGACTACCCTACGAGCAGTACTTC. This translates into CASSFGGLPYEQYF.

The CDR3 DNA sequence: TGTGCCAGTAGAAGTACAAGGAACACTGAAGCTTTCTTT. It is translated as CASRSTRNTEAFF. This chain links TRBV19 with TRBJ1-1; D is undetermined. This CDR3 contains 13 residues. With 6 bases removed from V and 1 base from J, the gap between germline ends came to 9 bases. In germline, CDR1 is LNHDA, CDR2 SQIVND (reference sequence).

The table lists this clone with a count of one. The J gene is TRBJ1-4, the V gene TRBV27; TRBD1 is a possible D gene (6 bases). The CDR3 has 17 residues. The germline V gene encodes CDR1 MNHEY and CDR2 SMNVEV (reference sequence). V lost 6 bases and J 5 bases, leaving 22 bases between the germline ends. The CDR3 sequence: CASRQYRGGVSNEKLFF. The CDR3 DNA sequence: TGTGCCAGCAGACAATATAGGGGGGGGGTGTCGAATGAAAAACTGTTTTTT.

This clone came up a few times. The V call is TRBV7-2, the J call TRBJ2-3; D may be TRBD2 (5 bases). V dropped 5 bases and J dropped 3 bases, with 18 bases sitting between them. The CDR3 has 16 residues. CDR1 is SGHTA and CDR2 is FQGNSA in the germline V gene. The CDR3 DNA follows: TGTGCCAGCAGCACCTGGACGAACCGAGGGACAGATACGCAGTATTTT. This translates into CASSTWTNRGTDTQYF.

The genes are TRBV4-1 and TRBJ1-2; 9 bases are a match to TRBD1. Germline lookup yields CDR1 MGHRA and CDR2 YSYEKL. Losses at the gene ends were 2 bases for V and 4 bases for J; bases not matched to a gene: 5. CDR3 size: 15 residues. The CDR3 loop reads CASSQRQGEFYGYTF. The DNA for the CDR3 is TGCGCCAGCAGCCAAAGACAGGGGGAATTCTATGGCTACACCTTC.

V usage is TRBV7-2 and J usage is TRBJ1-2; 9 positions match TRBD1. Trimming at V came to 9 bases and at J to 5 bases, leaving 13 bases not matched to a gene. This CDR3 spans 15 amino acids. Germline V gene lookup returns CDR1 SGHTA and CDR2 FQGNSA. CDR3 in DNA: TGTGCCAGACACAAGACAGGGGGAGTTGGTTATGGCTACACCTTC. It encodes CARHKTGGVGYGYTF. The full variable domain, rest sourced from reference TRBV7-2 and TRBJ1-2, is GAGVSQSPSNKVTEKGKDVELRCDPISGHTALYWYRQSLGQGLEFLIYFQGNSAPDKSGLPSDRFSAERTGGSVSTLTIQRTQQEDSAVYLCARHKTGGVGYGYTFGSGTRLTVV.

This clone was recorded once. The rearrangement joins TRBV27 to TRBJ2-1; 7 bases are shared with TRBD2. Trimming removed 3 bases from V and 0 bases from J; junction bases left unmatched: 2. The CDR3 is made up of 15 amino acids. Germline assignment: CDR1 MNHEY and CDR2 SMNVEV (reference sequence). Here the CDR3 reads CASSFRDYSYNEQFF. The CDR3, as DNA: TGTGCCAGCAGTTTTCGGGACTACTCCTACAATGAGCAGTTCTTC.

This chain links TRBV5-6 with TRBJ2-5; no reliable D call. Gene TRBJ2-7 matches the end of the DNA better, so the J call may be wrong. Germline assignment: CDR1 SGHDT and CDR2 YYEEEE. CDR3 size: 13 residues. CDR3 nucleotides: TGTGCCAGCAGCCGCCCGGGTCCGGTCGAGCAGTACTTC. Its translation: CASSRPGPVEQYF.

The V call is TRBV5-6, the J call TRBJ1-4, with 9 bases that match TRBD1. Trimming at V came to 5 bases and at J to 5 bases, leaving 4 bases not matched to a gene. The CDR3 sequence is 14 residues long. Germline CDR1 SGHDT, CDR2 YYEEEE. The CDR3 spells CASRGQGRNEKLFF. The CDR3 DNA reads as TGTGCCAGCAGAGGACAGGGGAGGAATGAAAAACTGTTTTTT.

The rearrangement uses TRBV2 and TRBJ1-4; D remains ambiguous. In germline, CDR1 is SNHLY, CDR2 FYNNEI. V lost 7 bases, J lost 4 bases, and 13 bases lay in between. The CDR3 is 14 residues long. CDR3 coding DNA: TGTGCCAGCACGTACTTAACAGATAATGAAAAACTGTTTTTT. Amino acid sequence: CASTYLTDNEKLFF. Based on the CDR3 plus reference TRBV2 and TRBJ1-4, the full variable domain is EPEVTQTPSHQVTQMGQEVILRCVPISNHLYFYWYRQILGQKVEFLVSFYNNEISEKSEIFDDQFSVERPDGSNFTLKIRSTKLEDSAMYFCASTYLTDNEKLFFGSGTQLSVL.

The rearrangement uses TRBV28 and TRBJ2-1; 12 bases are shared with TRBD2. The germline gives CDR1 MDHEN, CDR2 SYDVKM. With 5 bases clipped from V and 10 bases from J, the junction kept 15 bases outside the gene matches. The length of the CDR3 is 17 residues. The CDR3 DNA is TGTGCCAGCAGTGCCGCCGGACTAGCGGGGACTCGGGGGGAGCAGTTCTTC. Protein: CASSAAGLAGTRGEQFF.

The V and J genes are TRBV6-5 and TRBJ1-5, with D possibly matching TRBD1 (6 bases). Trimming took 6 bases from V and 2 from J, leaving 8 bases between them. The CDR3 totals 13 residues. Germline values: CDR1 MNHEY, CDR2 SVGAGI. The CDR3 region is CASRAGGNQPQHF. The CDR3, as DNA: TGTGCCAGCAGGGCAGGGGGCAATCAGCCCCAGCATTTT.

This clone came up a few times. CDR3 in amino acids: CASRLAGGTQYF. The CDR3 DNA reads as TGTGCCAGCAGGCTAGCGGGGGGCACGCAGTATTTT. The chain couples TRBV7-2 to TRBJ2-3, with 11 bases that match TRBD2. Trimming removed 6 bases from V and 9 bases from J; junction bases left unmatched: 2. The CDR3 spans 12 residues. CDR1 SGHTA and CDR2 FQGNSA come from the germline V gene.

A few counts support this clone. The V call is TRBV4-3, the J call TRBJ2-5; 7 bases align to TRBD2. The last part of the DNA fits TRBJ2-7 better; the J call may be wrong. The CDR3 consists of 15 residues. In germline, CDR1 is LGHNA, CDR2 YSLEER. The CDR3: CASSQDSAGAYEQYF. CDR3 coding DNA: TGCGCCAGCAGCCAAGATTCCGCGGGGGCCTACGAGCAGTACTTC.